These T cell receptor beta chains were read from a single sample in a study of cytomegalovirus exposure and HLA in healthy donors. Assay: immunoSEQ multiplex PCR; the TCRdb copy retains only in-frame clones and omits some. This listing includes roughly 45,000 clones. Sequencing was carried out using PBMCs. Every receptor here comes from a young woman in good health and CMV-seronegative. CDR3s include the opening cysteine and the closing phenylalanine or tryptophan. A D gene is named only where the DNA matches it firmly.

>TRBV5-4|TRBD1|TRBJ2-5
CASSFGQGYQETQYF
TGTGCCAGCAGCTTCGGACAGGGGTACCAAGAGACCCAGTACTTC
>TRBV7-3|-|TRBJ2-1
CASSLGGNAYNEQFF
TGTGCCAGCAGCTTGGGCGGGAACGCCTACAATGAGCAGTTCTTC
>TRBV19|TRBD2|TRBJ2-3
CASTSGRGTDTQYF
TGTGCCAGTACTTCTGGGAGGGGAACAGATACGCAGTATTTT
>TRBV12-5|-|TRBJ1-1
CASGSPPGRAFF
TGTGCTAGTGGTTCCCCCCCGGGGAGAGCTTTCTTT
>TRBV30|-|TRBJ2-1
CAWTVGRAYNEQFF
TGTGCCTGGACGGTCGGGAGAGCATACAATGAGCAGTTCTTC
>TRBV4-1|-|TRBJ2-7
CASSQDSGTKIYEQYF
TGCGCCAGCAGCCAAGATTCCGGGACAAAGATCTACGAGCAGTACTTC
>TRBV14|TRBD1|TRBJ1-2
CASSRGQGAPNYGYTF
TGTGCCAGCAGCCGAGGACAGGGTGCTCCCAACTATGGCTACACCTTC
>TRBV5-1|TRBD1|TRBJ1-2
CASSPGGGIYGYTF
TGCGCCAGCAGCCCAGGAGGGGGCATCTATGGCTACACCTTC
>TRBV4-2|TRBD1|TRBJ1-1
CASSQMGTGVWGAFF
TGTGCCAGCAGCCAAATGGGGACAGGGGTGTGGGGAGCTTTCTTT
>TRBV11-1|-|TRBJ2-7
CASSLQLGQHYEQYF
TGTGCCAGCAGTCTCCAATTGGGGCAGCACTACGAGCAGTACTTC
>TRBV6-5|-|TRBJ2-7
CASSYSMRVNYEQYF
TGTGCCAGCAGTTACTCGATGAGGGTTAACTACGAGCAGTACTTC
>TRBV6-5|TRBD1|TRBJ2-7
CASSEQGGEQYF
TGTGCCAGCAGTGAACAGGGGGGCGAGCAGTACTTC
>TRBV7-2|TRBD2|TRBJ2-1
CASSPGVIAGGPEQFF
TGTGCCAGCAGCCCTGGCGTTATAGCGGGAGGCCCCGAGCAGTTCTTC
>TRBV6-5|-|TRBJ2-1
CASSYGAGSPGSEQFF
TGTGCCAGCAGTTACGGGGCGGGATCCCCCGGCTCGGAGCAGTTCTTC
>TRBV4-1|-|TRBJ2-7
CASSQEFAGRYSYEQYF
TGCGCCAGCAGCCAAGAATTTGCGGGACGGTACTCCTACGAGCAGTACTTC
>TRBV25-1|TRBD2|TRBJ2-7
CASSDGEGLPQYF
TGTGCCAGCAGTGACGGGGAGGGGTTACCGCAGTACTTC
>TRBV5-4|TRBD2|TRBJ2-7
CASSLEPSGAYEQYF
TGTGCCAGCAGCTTGGAACCTAGCGGAGCCTACGAGCAGTACTTC
>TRBV28|-|TRBJ1-4
CASIGWANEKLFF
TGTGCCAGCATTGGGTGGGCTAACGAAAAACTGTTTTTT
>TRBV11-3|TRBD1|TRBJ2-1
CASSPYRGSYNEQFF
TGTGCCAGCTCCCCCTACAGGGGCTCCTACAATGAGCAGTTCTTC
>TRBV19|-|TRBJ2-1
CASNSGNKVEQFF
TGTGCCAGTAATTCCGGGAATAAGGTCGAGCAGTTCTTC
>TRBV7-2|-|TRBJ2-5
CASSPFSRAEGQETQYF
TGTGCCAGCAGCCCGTTCTCGCGGGCGGAAGGCCAAGAGACCCAGTACTTC
>TRBV30|-|TRBJ2-7
CAWSRRVTYEQYF
TGTGCCTGGTCTCGGCGGGTAACCTACGAGCAGTACTTC
>TRBV27|-|TRBJ1-5
CASSFLPMGPVNQPQHF
TGTGCCAGCAGTTTCCTTCCTATGGGGCCAGTCAATCAGCCCCAGCATTTT
>TRBV7-6|TRBD1|TRBJ2-7
CASSLRTGGVDEQYF
TGTGCCAGCAGTTTAAGGACAGGGGGCGTCGACGAGCAGTACTTC
>TRBV6-5|TRBD1|TRBJ1-6
CASRQTGGSNSPLHF
TGTGCCAGCAGACAAACAGGGGGTAGTAATTCACCCCTCCACTTT
>TRBV30|-|TRBJ2-7
CAWRAKGRAAYEQYF
TGTGCCTGGAGGGCAAAGGGCAGGGCCGCCTACGAGCAGTACTTC
>TRBV27|TRBD1|TRBJ2-2
CASSLRQGFGELFF
TGTGCCAGCAGTTTAAGACAGGGATTCGGGGAGCTGTTTTTT
>TRBV4-1|-|TRBJ2-2
CASSPSGWGNKGNTGELFF
TGCGCCAGCAGCCCGTCGGGATGGGGAAACAAAGGGAACACCGGGGAGCTGTTTTTT
>TRBV5-1|TRBD1|TRBJ2-3
CASSLRQGTDTQYF
TGCGCCAGCAGCCTAAGACAGGGGACAGATACGCAGTATTTT
>TRBV7-7|-|TRBJ2-5
CASSTGFRETQYF
TGTGCCAGCAGCACAGGGTTTCGGGAGACCCAGTACTTC
>TRBV30|TRBD2|TRBJ2-7
CAWAWASGRDEQYF
TGTGCCTGGGCCTGGGCTAGCGGGAGGGACGAGCAGTACTTC
>TRBV6-1|TRBD1|TRBJ2-7
CASSEAAGTGDHEQYF
TGTGCCAGCAGTGAGGCCGCCGGGACAGGGGACCACGAGCAGTACTTC
>TRBV7-6|TRBD1|TRBJ2-7
CASSLTGQGTIGEQYF
TGTGCCAGCAGCTTGACGGGACAGGGTACTATTGGCGAGCAGTACTTC
>TRBV19|TRBD2|TRBJ2-7
CASCRGGVPYEQYF
TGTGCCTCCTGCCGGGGGGGAGTTCCCTACGAGCAGTACTTC
>TRBV7-6|TRBD1|TRBJ1-1
CASSLDGAGGTEAFF
TGTGCCAGCAGCTTAGATGGGGCAGGGGGCACTGAAGCTTTCTTT
>TRBV7-3|-|TRBJ2-7
CASSRRQGSYEQYF
TGTGCCAGCAGCCGCCGTCAGGGATCCTACGAGCAGTACTTC
>TRBV6-5|-|TRBJ1-2
CASSYYRQLVNYGYTF
TGTGCCAGCAGTTACTACAGACAGCTAGTAAACTATGGCTACACCTTC
>TRBV19|-|TRBJ2-2
CASSIGGSYTGELFF
TGTGCCAGTAGTATAGGGGGCAGCTACACCGGGGAGCTGTTTTTT
>TRBV6-4|TRBD1|TRBJ1-6
CASSDSSAGGSPLHF
TGTGCCAGCAGTGACTCGAGTGCAGGGGGGTCACCCCTCCACTTT
>TRBV11-1|TRBD1|TRBJ2-2
CASKSGQPDTGELFF
TGTGCCAGCAAATCGGGACAGCCTGACACCGGGGAGCTGTTTTTT
>TRBV6-5|TRBD1|TRBJ1-4
CASSTGQGDYEKLFF
TGTGCCAGCAGCACTGGACAGGGAGACTATGAAAAACTGTTTTTT
>TRBV29-1|TRBD1|TRBJ1-1
CSAQDRGPNTEAFF
TGCAGCGCGCAGGACAGGGGGCCGAACACTGAAGCTTTCTTT
>TRBV5-1|TRBD1|TRBJ1-2
CASSLHQTGEDYGYTF
TGCGCCAGCAGCCTCCACCAGACAGGGGAGGACTATGGCTACACCTTC
>TRBV6-5|TRBD2|TRBJ2-1
CASSSGGLASYNEQFF
TGTGCCAGCAGTTCCGGGGGACTAGCGTCCTACAATGAGCAGTTCTTC
>TRBV7-2|TRBD2|TRBJ2-3
CASSPPSWAGGKDTQYF
TGTGCCAGCAGCCCTCCCTCGTGGGCGGGGGGGAAAGATACGCAGTATTTT
>TRBV5-1|TRBD1|TRBJ2-7
CASSWERQGSYEQYF
TGCGCCAGCAGCTGGGAACGACAGGGATCCTACGAGCAGTACTTC
>TRBV28|-|TRBJ2-1
CASSLGLSSMSEQFF
TGTGCCAGCAGCCTAGGACTTTCCTCCATGTCAGAGCAGTTCTTC
>TRBV29-1|-|TRBJ2-5
CSVRDTPRETQYF
TGCAGCGTCCGGGACACTCCCCGGGAGACCCAGTACTTC